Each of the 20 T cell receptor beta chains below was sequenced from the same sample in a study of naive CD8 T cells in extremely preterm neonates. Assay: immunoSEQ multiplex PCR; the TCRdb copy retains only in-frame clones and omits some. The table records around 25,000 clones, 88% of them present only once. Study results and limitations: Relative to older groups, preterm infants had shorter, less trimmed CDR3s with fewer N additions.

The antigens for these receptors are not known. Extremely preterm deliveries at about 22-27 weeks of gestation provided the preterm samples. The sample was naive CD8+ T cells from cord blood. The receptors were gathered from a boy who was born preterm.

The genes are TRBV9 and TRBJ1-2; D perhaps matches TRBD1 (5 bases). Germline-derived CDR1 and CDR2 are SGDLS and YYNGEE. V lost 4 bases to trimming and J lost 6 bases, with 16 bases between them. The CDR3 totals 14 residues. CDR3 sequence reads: CASSPSWGPNGYTF. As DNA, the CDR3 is TGTGCCAGCAGCCCCAGCTGGGGCCCGAATGGCTACACCTTC.

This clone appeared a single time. Here the CDR3 reads CASSVGAYNEQFF. In nucleotides, the CDR3 is TGTGCCAGCAGCGTAGGGGCCTACAATGAGCAGTTCTTC. The chain is built from TRBV9 and TRBJ2-1; D is unresolved. Trimming removed 0 bases at V and 2 bases at J, with 3 bases between. Germline lookup yields CDR1 SGDLS and CDR2 YYNGEE. This CDR3 is built from 13 residues.

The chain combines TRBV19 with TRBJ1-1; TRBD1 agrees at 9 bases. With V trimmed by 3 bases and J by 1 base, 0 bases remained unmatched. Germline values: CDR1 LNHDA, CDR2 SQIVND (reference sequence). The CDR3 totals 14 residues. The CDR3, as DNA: TGTGCCAGTAGTATGGGACAGGGGAACACTGAAGCTTTCTTT. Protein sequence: CASSMGQGNTEAFF.

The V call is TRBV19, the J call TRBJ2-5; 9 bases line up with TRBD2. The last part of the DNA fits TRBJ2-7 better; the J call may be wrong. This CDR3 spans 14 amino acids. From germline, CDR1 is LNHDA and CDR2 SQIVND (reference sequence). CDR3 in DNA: TGTGCCAGTAGTATAGCACTAGCGGGCTACGAGCAGTACTTC. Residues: CASSIALAGYEQYF.

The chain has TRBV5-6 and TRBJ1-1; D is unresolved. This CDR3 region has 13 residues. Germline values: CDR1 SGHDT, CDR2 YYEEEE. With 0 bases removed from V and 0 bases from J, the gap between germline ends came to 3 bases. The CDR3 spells CASSLVVNTEAFF. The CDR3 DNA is TGTGCCAGCAGCTTGGTTGTGAACACTGAAGCTTTCTTT.

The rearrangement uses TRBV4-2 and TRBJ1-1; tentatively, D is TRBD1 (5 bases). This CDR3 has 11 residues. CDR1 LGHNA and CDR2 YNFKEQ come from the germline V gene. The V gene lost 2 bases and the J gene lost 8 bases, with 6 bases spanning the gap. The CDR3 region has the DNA TGTGCCAGCAGCCAATACAGGGAAGCTTTCTTT. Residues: CASSQYREAFF.

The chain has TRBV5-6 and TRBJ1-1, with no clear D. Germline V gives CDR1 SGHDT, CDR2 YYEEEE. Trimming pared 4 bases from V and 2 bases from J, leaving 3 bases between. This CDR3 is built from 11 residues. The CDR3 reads CASSVNTEAFF. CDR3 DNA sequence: TGTGCCAGCAGCGTCAACACTGAAGCTTTCTTT.

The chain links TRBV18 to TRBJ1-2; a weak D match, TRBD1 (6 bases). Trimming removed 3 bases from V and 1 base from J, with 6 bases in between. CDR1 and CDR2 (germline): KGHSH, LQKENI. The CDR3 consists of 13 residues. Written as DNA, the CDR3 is TGTGCCAGCTCACCGGGACATAACTATGGCTACACCTTC. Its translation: CASSPGHNYGYTF.

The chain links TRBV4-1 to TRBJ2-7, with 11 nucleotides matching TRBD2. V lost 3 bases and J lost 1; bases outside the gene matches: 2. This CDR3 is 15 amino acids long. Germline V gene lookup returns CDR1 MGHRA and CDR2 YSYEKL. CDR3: CASSHTSGGSYEQYF. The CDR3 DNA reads TGCGCCAGCAGCCATACTAGCGGGGGTTCCTACGAGCAGTACTTC.

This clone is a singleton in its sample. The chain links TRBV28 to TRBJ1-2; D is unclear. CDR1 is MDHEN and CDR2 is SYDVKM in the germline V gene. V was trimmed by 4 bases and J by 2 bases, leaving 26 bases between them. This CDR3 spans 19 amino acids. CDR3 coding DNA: TGTGCCAGCAGTTGGCCCTACCCGGGAGTCTCGTTTACGAACTATGGCTACACCTTC. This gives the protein CASSWPYPGVSFTNYGYTF.

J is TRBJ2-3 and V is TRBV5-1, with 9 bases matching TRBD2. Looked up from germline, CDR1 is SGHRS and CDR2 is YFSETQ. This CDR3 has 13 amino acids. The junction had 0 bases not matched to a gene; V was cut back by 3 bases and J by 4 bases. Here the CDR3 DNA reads TGCGCCAGCAGCTGGACTAGCGCAGATACGCAGTATTTT. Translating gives CASSWTSADTQYF.

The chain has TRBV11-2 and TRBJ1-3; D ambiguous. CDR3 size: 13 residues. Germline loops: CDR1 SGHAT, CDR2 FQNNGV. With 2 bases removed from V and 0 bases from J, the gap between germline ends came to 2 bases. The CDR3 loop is CASSLHSGNTIYF. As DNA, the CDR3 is TGTGCCAGCAGCTTACACTCTGGAAACACCATATATTTT.

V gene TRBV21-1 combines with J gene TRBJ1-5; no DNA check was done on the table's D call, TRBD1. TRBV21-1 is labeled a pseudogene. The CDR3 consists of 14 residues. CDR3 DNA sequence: TGTGCCAGCAGCCCCGGGACAAAAAATCAGCCCCAGCATTTT. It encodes CASSPGTKNQPQHF.

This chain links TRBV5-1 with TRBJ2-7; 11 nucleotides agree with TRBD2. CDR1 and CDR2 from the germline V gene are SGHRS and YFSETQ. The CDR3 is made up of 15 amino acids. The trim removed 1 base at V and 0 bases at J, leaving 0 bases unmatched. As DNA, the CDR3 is TGCGCCAGCAGCTTGACTAGCGGGAGCTCCTACGAGCAGTACTTC. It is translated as CASSLTSGSSYEQYF.

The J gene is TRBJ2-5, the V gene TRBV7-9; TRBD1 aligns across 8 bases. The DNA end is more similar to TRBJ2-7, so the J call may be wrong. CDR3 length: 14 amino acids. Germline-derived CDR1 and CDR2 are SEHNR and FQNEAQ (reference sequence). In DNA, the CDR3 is TGTGCCAGCAGCCCGCGGGACAGGACCTACGAGCAGTACTTC. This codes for CASSPRDRTYEQYF.

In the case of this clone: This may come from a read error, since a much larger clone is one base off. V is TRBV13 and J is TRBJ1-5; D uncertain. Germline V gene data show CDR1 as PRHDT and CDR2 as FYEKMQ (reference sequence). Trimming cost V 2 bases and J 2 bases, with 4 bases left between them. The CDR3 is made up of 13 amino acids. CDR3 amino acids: CASSLQGNQPQHF. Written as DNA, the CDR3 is TGTGCCAGCAGCTTACAGGGCAATCAGCCCCAGCATTTT.

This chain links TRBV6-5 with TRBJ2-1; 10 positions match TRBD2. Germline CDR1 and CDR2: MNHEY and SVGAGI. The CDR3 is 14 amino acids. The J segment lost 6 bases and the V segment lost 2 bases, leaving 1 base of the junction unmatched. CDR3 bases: TGTGCCAGCAGTTACAGCGGGGGGGCCAATGAGCAGTTCTTC. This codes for CASSYSGGANEQFF.

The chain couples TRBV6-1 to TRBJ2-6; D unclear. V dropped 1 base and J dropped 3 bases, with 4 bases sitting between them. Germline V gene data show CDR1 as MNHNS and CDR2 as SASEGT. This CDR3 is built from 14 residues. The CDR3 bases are TGTGCCAGCAGTGAAGGGTTTGGGGCCAACGTCCTGACTTTC. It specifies CASSEGFGANVLTF.

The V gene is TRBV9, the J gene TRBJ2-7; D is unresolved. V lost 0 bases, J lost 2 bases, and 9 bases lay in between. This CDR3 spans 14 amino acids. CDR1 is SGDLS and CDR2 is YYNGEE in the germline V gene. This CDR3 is CASSVGGSTYEQYF. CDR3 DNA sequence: TGTGCCAGCAGCGTAGGTGGCTCCACCTACGAGCAGTACTTC.

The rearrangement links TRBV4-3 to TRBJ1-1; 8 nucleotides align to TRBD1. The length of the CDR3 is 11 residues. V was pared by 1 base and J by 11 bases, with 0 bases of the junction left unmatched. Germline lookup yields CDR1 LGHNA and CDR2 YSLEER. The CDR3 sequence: CASSQGTGAFF. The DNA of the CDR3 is TGCGCCAGCAGCCAAGGGACAGGGGCTTTCTTT.